A selection of T cell receptor beta chains follows, all from one sample in a study of blood T cell repertoires in COVID-19. Repertoires were generated with immunoSEQ multiplex PCR, while TCRdb's copy carries only in-frame clones and drops some. The sample comprises 120,000 to 150,000 clones, roughly nine tenths of which are singletons, and around 1.6% rests with the top ten. Sequences were obtained from peripheral blood. These TCRs come from a human donor in a cohort sampled during active COVID-19. CDR3s include the opening cysteine and the closing phenylalanine or tryptophan. D genes are given only for firm matches. Rows give clone size only sometimes, using once, few, many, or a class for an expanded clone.

TRBV27	.	TRBJ1-6	.	TGTGCCAGCAGTTTATCTACAGGAACCTATAATTCACCCCTCCACTTT	CASSLSTGTYNSPLHF
TRBV11-2	.	TRBJ1-1	.	TGTGCCAGCAGCTTATTCCCCGGTAATGAAGCTTTCTTT	CASSLFPGNEAFF
TRBV4-2	.	TRBJ2-3	TRBD2	TGTGCCAGCAGCATCCGACTAGCGGTCGGGACAGATACGCAGTATTTT	CASSIRLAVGTDTQYF
TRBV21-1	.	TRBJ1-1	.	TGTGCCAGCAGGAACAGGAAAGCTTTCTTT	CASRNRKAFF
TRBV6-6	.	TRBJ2-3	.	TGTGCCAGCAGTTACTCCGCCGGGTTCGACGCAGATACGCAGTATTTT	CASSYSAGFDADTQYF
TRBV4-3	.	TRBJ1-1	.	TGCGCCAGCAGCCAAGATCAGTGGGATACAGGGAACACTGAAGCTTTCTTT	CASSQDQWDTGNTEAFF
TRBV7-9	.	TRBJ1-3	.	TGTGCCAGCAGCTTAGTCAGCTCTGGAAACACCATATATTTT	CASSLVSSGNTIYF
TRBV3-1/TRBV3-2	.	TRBJ2-7	.	TGTGCCAGCAGCCAAGGCGGGGCGGTAGGCTACGAGCAGTACTTC	CASSQGGAVGYEQYF
TRBV7-9	.	TRBJ2-1	.	TGTGCCAGCAGCTTACGAGCGGGCTCTCTTTACAATGAGCAGTTCTTC	CASSLRAGSLYNEQFF
TRBV27	.	TRBJ2-7	.	TGTGCCAGCAGCCAAACAGGCCGGGCCACGGAGTGGTACGAGCAGTACTTC	CASSQTGRATEWYEQYF
TRBV5-1	few	TRBJ2-7	.	TGCGCCAGCAGCTCCTTCAGGGCTAGCTCCTACGAGCAGTACTTC	CASSSFRASSYEQYF
TRBV5-1	.	TRBJ2-1	.	TGCGCCAGCAGCTCAGACAGGACCTACAATGAGCAGTTCTTC	CASSSDRTYNEQFF
TRBV7-7	once	TRBJ2-5	TRBD1	TGTGCCAGCAGCTGGGGGAGGACAGGGGGCGAGACCCAGTACTTC	CASSWGRTGGETQYF
TRBV7-2	.	TRBJ2-2	.	TGTGCCAGCAGCCTTAGCGGTCTCGGGGAGCTGTTTTTT	CASSLSGLGELFF
TRBV19	.	TRBJ2-3	TRBD2	TGTGCCAGTCGCCTACGGGGGGGGCGCACAGATACGCAGTATTTT	CASRLRGGRTDTQYF
TRBV2	few	TRBJ1-6	.	TGTGCCAGCAGCCCGACAGGCCTCGTGACACCCCTCCACTTT	CASSPTGLVTPLHF
TRBV13	.	TRBJ2-1	TRBD2	TGTGCCAGCAGCTTAGCCTTGGGACTAGCGGGGGTTGATGAGCAGTTCTTC	CASSLALGLAGVDEQFF
TRBV7-9	.	TRBJ1-2	.	TGTGCCAGCAGCTTATCCGAGGACTATGGCTACACCTTC	CASSLSEDYGYTF
TRBV5-5	.	TRBJ2-7	.	TGTGCCCGCTACGAGCAGTACTTC	CARYEQYF
TRBV7-3	.	TRBJ1-2	TRBD1	TGTGCCAGCAGCTTAGGACAGGGTCAAGAGAGCTACACCTTC	CASSLGQGQESYTF
TRBV27	few	TRBJ1-5	.	TGTGCCAGCAGTTTATCCGTCAATCAGCCCCAGCATTTT	CASSLSVNQPQHF
TRBV7-2	.	TRBJ2-7	TRBD1	TGTGCCAGCAGCGCGCGACCGGGACAGGGGCGCTACGAGCAGTACTTC	CASSARPGQGRYEQYF
TRBV12-5	once	TRBJ2-1	.	TGTGCTAGTGGTTCCCGGGGGGCCCGGGGGACCGCTAGAAATGAGCAGTTCTTC	CASGSRGARGTARNEQFF
TRBV19	.	TRBJ2-5	TRBD1	TGTGCCAGTAGTTTGGGGACAGGGGAGACCCAGTACTTC	CASSLGTGETQYF
TRBV7-9	once	TRBJ2-7	TRBD1	TGTGCCAGCAGCTTAGCAGGACAGGGTTGGGACGAGCAGTACTTC	CASSLAGQGWDEQYF